The 4 T cell receptor beta chains below come from one sample, sequenced in a study of graft-versus-host responses after intestinal transplantation (dated by TCRdb to the early 2020s). The intended sense of this specimen's time point label: cells obtained before transplantation from donor or recipient. Antigens of these TCRs are unknown. The library was generated by the immunoSEQ multiplex PCR assay. What TCRdb holds here is the immuneACCESS table cut down to in-frame rearrangements. Part of the clones is not present; checked against another copy, under half of the missing clones reflect an unresolved V gene, and the others are unexplained. This sample is represented by tens of thousands of clones; around 80% of them were singletons. The ten most abundant clones make up 0.93% of the sample. Sequenced material: unstimulated CD8+ T cells sorted from spleen or lymph node cells, taken before transplant. These receptors originate from a human donor who was the organ donor for an intestinal transplant.

The rearrangement joins TRBV19 to TRBJ2-7; the D gene is possibly TRBD2 (6 bases). Germline loops: CDR1 LNHDA, CDR2 SQIVND (reference sequence). This CDR3 is built from 14 residues. V dropped 5 bases and J dropped 4 bases, with 15 bases sitting between them. For the CDR3, the DNA is TGTGCCAGTAGTGCTTCGGCGGGGTCATACGAGCAGTACTTC. Amino acids: CASSASAGSYEQYF.

In its sample, this clone was seen a few times. The chain combines TRBV7-2 with TRBJ2-1; 8 nucleotides match TRBD1. J lost 4 bases, V lost 5 bases, and 7 bases had no gene match. Germline-derived CDR1 and CDR2 are SGHTA and FQGNSA. This CDR3 is built from 15 residues. This chain's CDR3 is CASSLQGDGYNEQFF. The CDR3 DNA reads as TGTGCCAGCAGCCTACAGGGGGATGGGTACAATGAGCAGTTCTTC.

The chain couples TRBV4-3 to TRBJ2-7, with 8 positions matching TRBD1. This CDR3 has 14 amino acids. With V trimmed by 3 bases and J by 4 bases, 5 bases remained unmatched. CDR1 LGHNA and CDR2 YSLEER come from the germline V gene. The CDR3 nucleotides are TGCGCCAGCAGCCAGGGGACAGGTATATACGAGCAGTACTTC. Translated, it gives CASSQGTGIYEQYF.

The rearrangement links TRBV7-6 to TRBJ2-1, with 13 bases identical to TRBD2. J gave up 0 bases and V 5 bases, and 16 bases lay outside the gene matches. Germline V gene lookup returns CDR1 SGHVS and CDR2 FNYEAQ. The CDR3 length is 21 residues. As DNA, the CDR3 is TGTGCCAGCAGCCCCAAAGGAACTAGCGGGAGGGAGAGTTTCTCCTACAATGAGCAGTTCTTC. Translating it yields CASSPKGTSGRESFSYNEQFF.